A single sample is the source of the 23 T cell receptor beta chains below, sequenced in a study of blood T cell repertoires in COVID-19. The repertoire was sequenced with immunoSEQ multiplex PCR; TCRdb's copy has only in-frame clones and lacks some. Altogether over 400,000 clones are present, 88% being singletons, with the ten largest covering 6.5% to 8.5%. Sequencing was carried out using PBMCs or T cells enriched from blood (not recorded which). These receptors originate from a woman aged 55-69 years who had recovered from COVID-19.

This clone occurred once. J is TRBJ1-5 and V is TRBV3-1 (or the pseudogene TRBV3-2); the D gene is possibly TRBD1 (6 bases). Germline V CDR1 and CDR2: LGHDT, YNNKEL (reference sequence). The CDR3 is 14 amino acids. V was trimmed by 4 bases and J by 7 bases, leaving 14 bases between them. The CDR3 loop is CASSPGRGGQPQHF. The CDR3 bases are TGTGCCAGCAGCCCCGGGAGGGGGGGGCAGCCCCAGCATTTT.

This rearrangement joins TRBV6-5 to TRBJ1-2; 7 nucleotides match TRBD1. Trimming at V came to 8 bases and at J to 4 bases, leaving 1 base not matched to a gene. Germline CDR1 is MNHEY and CDR2 is SVGAGI. The CDR3 has 11 amino acids. The DNA of the CDR3 is TGTGCCAGCGGACAGGTCTATGGCTACACCTTC. It codes for CASGQVYGYTF.

Details on this clone: This sample also contains other DNA sequences that code for the same CDR3. V is TRBV5-1 and J is TRBJ2-1; D remains ambiguous. The CDR3 contains 14 residues. Germline V gene sequence: CDR1 SGHRS, CDR2 YFSETQ. The V gene lost 0 bases and the J gene lost 5 bases, with 9 bases spanning the gap. The CDR3 DNA reads as TGCGCCAGCAGCTTGGCCGGCGGCCACAATGAGCAGTTCTTC. It codes for CASSLAGGHNEQFF.

This rearrangement joins TRBV11-2 to TRBJ2-7; D is perhaps TRBD1 (5 bases). Trimming stripped 3 bases from V and 2 bases from J, with 14 bases between. The CDR3 length is 15 residues. The germline CDR1 and CDR2 sequences are SGHAT and FQNNGV. The CDR3 loop reads CASSFGASRPYEQYF. CDR3 nucleotides: TGTGCCAGCAGCTTTGGGGCTAGTCGACCCTACGAGCAGTACTTC.

The V and J genes are TRBV7-6 and TRBJ1-1, with D maybe TRBD1 (5 bases). CDR3 size: 13 residues. Trimming removed 5 bases from V and 1 base from J, with 8 bases in between. From germline, CDR1 is SGHVS and CDR2 FNYEAQ. CDR3 bases: TGTGCCAGCAGCAAGGACACGAACACTGAAGCTTTCTTT. Its translation: CASSKDTNTEAFF.

This chain uses TRBV7-2 with TRBJ2-1, with 10 bases aligning to TRBD2. Germline loops: CDR1 SGHTA, CDR2 FQGNSA. V lost 5 bases and J lost 7; bases outside the gene matches: 8. The CDR3 has 15 amino acids. CDR3 sequence (DNA): TGTGCCAGCAGCCAAGAGCGGGGGGGGAGGAATGAGCAGTTCTTC. It translates to CASSQERGGRNEQFF.

A single count supports this clone. The chain carries TRBV13 and TRBJ1-2; 7 bases map to TRBD1. The CDR3 covers 15 residues. Looked up from germline, CDR1 is PRHDT and CDR2 is FYEKMQ (reference sequence). J lost 3 bases, V lost 0 bases, and 4 bases had no gene match. CDR3 nucleotide sequence: TGTGCCAGCAGCTTAGGCAGGGGGGAGGACTATGGCTACACCTTC. Translating gives CASSLGRGEDYGYTF.

This chain connects TRBV24-1 to TRBJ1-5, with 8 positions matching TRBD1. This CDR3 has 16 residues. Germline trimming cut 7 bases from V and 9 bases from J; bases unmatched to any gene: 16. The germline CDR1 and CDR2 sequences are KGHDR and SFDVKD. In nucleotides, the CDR3 is TGTGCCACCAGACGAATAGGACAGGGTAACCCGTCGCCCCAGCATTTT. It codes for CATRRIGQGNPSPQHF.

V and J are TRBV11-2 and TRBJ1-2; D may be TRBD1 (5 bases). Between the trimmed V and J ends, which lost 1 base and 6 bases, there was a span of 12 bases. The CDR3 totals 14 residues. CDR1 and CDR2 from the germline V gene are SGHAT and FQNNGV. CDR3 loop: CASSLVGGRDGYTF. As DNA, the CDR3 is TGTGCCAGCAGCTTAGTTGGGGGGAGGGATGGCTACACCTTC.

This chain uses TRBV29-1 with TRBJ2-2; 8 bases are shared with TRBD2. J gave up 5 bases and V 4 bases, and 6 bases lay outside the gene matches. The CDR3 has 14 amino acids. Germline V gene data show CDR1 as SQVTM and CDR2 as ANQGSEA. The CDR3 spells CSVASGGGTGELFF. The CDR3 DNA reads TGCAGCGTTGCCAGCGGGGGAGGGACCGGGGAGCTGTTTTTT.

CDR3 loop: CASSLNRGLASPLHF. The CDR3 DNA reads TGTGCCAGCAGCTTAAACAGGGGGCTAGCATCACCCCTCCACTTT. The chain recombines TRBV11-2 with TRBJ1-6; 9 bases are a match to TRBD1. Per the germline V gene, CDR1 is SGHAT and CDR2 is FQNNGV. CDR3 length equals 15 residues. Trimming removed 2 bases from V and 10 bases from J; junction bases left unmatched: 6.

This chain uses TRBV6-4 with TRBJ2-2; maybe TRBD1 (5 bases). Germline V gene sequence: CDR1 MRHNA, CDR2 SNTAGT. Trimming pared 6 bases from V and 0 bases from J, leaving 20 bases between. The CDR3 extends over 18 amino acids. Here the CDR3 reads CASSLPTVGHPNTGELFF. The CDR3 DNA sequence: TGTGCCAGCAGCCTCCCGACGGTAGGACACCCGAACACCGGGGAGCTGTTTTTT.

The rearrangement joins TRBV6-5 to TRBJ2-7; 7 bases line up with TRBD1. The ends lost 4 bases at V and 2 bases at J; junction bases unmatched: 2. CDR3 size: 13 residues. In germline, CDR1 is MNHEY, CDR2 SVGAGI. CDR3 nucleotide sequence: TGTGCCAGCAGTTTGACAGGGACCTACGAGCAGTACGTC. Translation: CASSLTGTYEQYV.

The chain links TRBV6-5 to TRBJ2-2; the match to TRBD2 covers 12 bases. Germline-derived CDR1 and CDR2 are MNHEY and SVGAGI. There are 14 residues in the CDR3. V lost 6 bases, J lost 13 bases, and 9 bases stayed unmatched. CDR3 protein: CASRPRTSGAGLFF. CDR3 nucleotide sequence: TGTGCCAGCAGACCCCGGACTAGCGGGGCTGGGCTGTTTTTT.

This chain links TRBV10-3 with TRBJ1-3, with a tentative D call TRBD1 (5 bases). Germline V gene lookup returns CDR1 ENHRY and CDR2 SYGVKD. CDR3 size: 13 residues. Trimming took 8 bases from V and 0 from J, leaving 8 bases between them. The CDR3 protein is CAIRGSSGNTIYF. CDR3 coding DNA: TGTGCCATCCGGGGGAGCTCTGGAAACACCATATATTTT.

The chain uses TRBV15 and TRBJ1-2, with D possibly TRBD1 on 6 matching bases. The V end lost 3 bases, the J end lost 6 bases, and 14 bases lay between the germline ends. The CDR3 is made up of 14 amino acids. Per the germline V gene, CDR1 is LNHNV and CDR2 is YYDKDF (reference sequence). The CDR3 region has the DNA TGTGCCACCAGCAGGATACCAGGGGAACATGGCTACACCTTC. Its translation: CATSRIPGEHGYTF.

This clone has a single count. The V and J genes are TRBV11-2 and TRBJ2-3, with TRBD1 identical over 7 bases. The germline CDR1 and CDR2 sequences are SGHAT and FQNNGV. Trimming cost V 5 bases and J 5 bases; bases outside gene matches: 7. There are 14 residues in the CDR3. Written as DNA, the CDR3 is TGTGCCAGCAGCCTCTGGGACAGTGGAGATACGCAGTATTTT. Residues: CASSLWDSGDTQYF. Complete variable domain (other parts from reference TRBV11-2 and TRBJ2-3): EAGVAQSPRYKIIEKRQSVAFWCNPISGHATLYWYQQILGQGPKLLIQFQNNGVVDDSQLPKDRFSAERLKGVDSTLKIQPAKLEDSAVYLCASSLWDSGDTQYFGPGTRLTVL.

This chain connects TRBV30 to TRBJ1-2, with 8 bases lining up with TRBD1. The CDR3 has 14 residues. The V segment lost 2 bases and the J segment 4 bases; nucleotides outside the gene matches: 6. Germline CDR1 and CDR2: GTSNPN and SVGIG (reference sequence). The CDR3 is CAWSKLTGAYGYTF. CDR3 nucleotide sequence: TGTGCCTGGAGTAAACTGACAGGGGCCTATGGCTACACCTTC.

The genes are TRBV5-5 and TRBJ1-2; D perhaps matches TRBD1 (6 bases). The CDR3 is 15 amino acids. The germline V gene encodes CDR1 SGHKS and CDR2 YYEKEE (reference sequence). The ends were cut back, 5 bases at V and 3 bases at J, with 17 bases in the middle. The CDR3 DNA reads as TGTGCCAGCAGTCCTTCCGGGACACTTCACTATGGCTACACCTTC. Translated, it gives CASSPSGTLHYGYTF.

V is TRBV6-5 and J is TRBJ2-7, with 7 bases identical to TRBD2. The CDR3 contains 12 residues. The V gene end was trimmed by 5 bases and the J gene end by 6 bases; junction bases not matched to a gene: 4. The germline V gene has CDR1 MNHEY and CDR2 SVGAGI. This chain's CDR3 is CASSLTSREQYF. The CDR3 nucleotides read TGTGCCAGCAGTCTGACTAGCCGCGAGCAGTACTTC.

The CDR3 coding sequence is TGTGCCAGCAGGAAGCGGGGGGGCCGGTTAGGAGAGACCCAGTACTTC. It codes for CASRKRGGRLGETQYF. The chain uses TRBV5-6 and TRBJ2-5; 10 bases fit TRBD2. Per the germline V gene, CDR1 is SGHDT and CDR2 is YYEEEE. V lost 5 bases and J lost 4; bases outside the gene matches: 11. The CDR3 totals 16 residues.

J is TRBJ1-2 and V is TRBV29-1; 8 bases align to TRBD1. The CDR3 loop spans 17 amino acids. V lost 6 bases and J lost 3; bases outside the gene matches: 18. Germline assignment: CDR1 SQVTM and CDR2 ANQGSEA. The CDR3 spells CSVATPANRGGDYGYTF. DNA for the CDR3: TGCAGCGTCGCGACACCAGCAAACAGGGGGGGCGACTATGGCTACACCTTC.

The V and J genes are TRBV7-9 and TRBJ2-3, with 10 bases aligning to TRBD1. V dropped 1 base and J dropped 4; count of bases not matched to a gene: 2. The CDR3 loop spans 15 amino acids. Germline V gene lookup returns CDR1 SEHNR and CDR2 FQNEAQ (reference sequence). The CDR3 DNA sequence: TGTGCCAGCAGCTTAGTCGGGACAGGGGCAGATACGCAGTATTTT. Residues: CASSLVGTGADTQYF.